This T cell receptor beta chain is drawn from a study of cytomegalovirus exposure and HLA in healthy donors (dated by TCRdb to the late 2010s). For the wider study: An earlier analysis of several hundred of the donors reported roughly 300 Gb of sequence data and some 120 million unique TCR beta sequences from 190 million or so T cells. The study aimed to test whether signatures of past pathogen exposure could be identified by cataloging public T cell receptors. In the later analysis, no new phenotypic data were used to find candidate immune exposures; instead, reliance was placed on TCR beta sequences and their occurrence across donors. Donor age, sex, ethnicity and CMV serostatus were compiled alongside the repertoire data. In an earlier analysis of a few hundred of the donors, high-throughput TCR beta sequencing was used to judge whether each TCR beta V gene segment behaved as functional or pseudogenic. Using immunosequencing, the study profiled T cell repertoires from about 620 subjects and related those repertoires to cytomegalovirus serostatus. HLA typing included class I and class II loci at four-digit resolution. The genetic ancestry cluster associated with self-reported Caucasian donors included 81% of the roughly 400 genotyped donors. An early release covering 550 to 650 HLA-typed donors comprised about 320 gigabases of sequencing data and around 80 million unique TCR sequences. Every discovery cohort repertoire had been produced on one sequencing platform. About five DR-DQ haplotypes were handled as single units for association and clustering because linkage in the cohort was strong. In addition to the first cohort of hundreds of subjects, a separate validation cohort of approximately 110 different subjects was used. Genome-wide SNP genotypes for about 55% of the roughly 670 donors were used in a later genetic analysis, which treated that subset as a discovery cohort. To study patterns of TCR occurrence, a later analysis re-analyzed previously published TCR beta repertoires from hundreds of donors and added high-resolution HLA genotyping. High-throughput TCR immunosequencing, statistical association of individual TCRs with disease status, and machine learning were combined to predict cytomegalovirus infection status. Across 300 to 400 genotyped donors of the cohort, an average of about 240,000 unique TCR beta nucleotide sequences per donor were sequenced, and roughly 20% of those sequences were non-productive. Typing coverage differed by locus: A, B, C, DRB1 and DQB1 were typed in about 629-640 donors, DQA1 in 522, DPA1 in approximately 610, and DPB1 in just under 490.

The cohort consisted of approximately 670 healthy bone marrow donors. At the time of sampling, all cohort members were nominally healthy, though unrecorded immune exposures were likely present. The donor was CMV seropositive and was included in the group of 270 or so seropositive cohort members. Every donor gave a peripheral blood sample, and the peripheral blood mononuclear cells from that sample were used for TCR beta sequencing. The Qiagen DNeasy Blood Extraction Kit was used to extract genomic DNA from the blood cell samples. To note about this clone: The clone's antigen remains unknown. No base quality information exists; no much larger clone differs at one position.

CDR1 and CDR2, looked up from the germline V gene, are SGDLS and YYNGEE. Trimming removed 3 bases from V and 1 base from J; the gene matches leave 6 bases unexplained. Measured from the cysteine to the phenylalanine, the CDR3 is 15 residues long. Here the CDR3 DNA is all that survives: 45 bases in frame from base 1. The library was built by means of the immunoSEQ multiplex PCR assay. The multiplex PCR relied on a mix of 60 forward primers for TCR Vbeta segments and 13 reverse primers for TCR Jbeta segments. The CDR3 region of rearranged TCR beta genes was amplified from genomic DNA with a multiplex PCR assay. The Illumina HiSeq System was used to sequence the amplified TCR beta libraries as 87-base-pair reads. For the original study's pipeline: In a later analysis, tens of millions of unique TCR beta chains were counted across the 650 to 700 repertoires, and roughly 11 million of these chains were shared by at least two donors. Raw reads were error-corrected and collapsed into unique sequences by a nearest-neighbor algorithm in which closely related sequences were merged to remove PCR and sequencing errors. V, D and J gene segments were assigned by aligning CDR3 sequences to IMGT reference sequences. For a sequence to be retained, at least a six-nucleotide match to both a V gene segment and a J gene segment was required. A rearrangement was called productive if the CDR3 had no stop codons and remained in frame with V and J, and every other rearrangement was called non-productive. Following IMGT convention, CDR3 was defined as the stretch from the second conserved V-encoded cysteine up to the conserved J-encoded phenylalanine. Sequences without an unambiguous match to a single V gene segment were excluded from the earlier analysis of a few hundred of the donors. In an earlier analysis of approximately 500 of the donors, a V segment was called functional when productive rearrangements were above 56.7%, and segregating when the standard deviation between donors exceeded 5%. A statistical classification framework was built for diagnosing cytomegalovirus status from the catalog of TCR beta chain sequences. In a later analysis, TCR nucleotide sequences were compared against IMGT/GENE-DB human TR gene sequences so that V and J genes could be assigned. The TCRdist pipeline was used in a later analysis to assign CDR3 sequences and most-parsimonious VDJ recombination scenarios. In a later analysis, each TCR beta chain was defined by its CDR3 amino acid sequence together with its V-gene family, and reads lacking a unique V-gene family were excluded. To address suspected cross-contamination and a sequencing artifact, a later analysis removed 592 highly shared, low-generation-probability nucleotide sequences. In a later analysis, a clonal expansion index was calculated for each public chain from normalized within-repertoire ranks of inferred template counts. In a later analysis, generation probabilities were computed using a VDJ recombination model fitted to out-of-frame rearrangements, and the results were checked against IGoR. Hypergeometric tests were used in a later analysis to score TCR-TCR, TCR-HLA and TCR-CMV co-occurrence, with a repertoire-size bias correction applied to the TCR pairs. To estimate false discovery rates, a later analysis permuted the HLA or CMV assignments 20 times. A later analysis grouped co-occurring TCRs with DBSCAN, adding TCRdist sequence similarity when clustering within HLA-allele-positive subsets. Co-occurrence clustering excluded repertoires with fewer than 30,000 or more than 120,000 public chains, plus five with anomalous nucleotide sharing. Drawn from immuneACCESS, this table holds only the in-frame rearrangements with V and J called that TCRdb kept. Clones are partly lost; checked studies trace under half to an unresolved V gene and leave the rest unexplained. Clone size and V and J calls were adopted from that table, with D and trimming inferred from the DNA. The sample table contains about 180,000 clones; only one count was recorded for 78% of them. In total, the top ten clones hold around 3% of the sample.

The study at large found these results: In a later analysis, TCR association rates were found to vary across HLA loci, with the most associated TCRs seen for DRB1 alleles and the fewest for HLA-C alleles. In a later analysis, about 16,000 TCR beta sequences were associated with specific HLA alleles at a false discovery rate of 0.05. The authors suggested that the approach could potentially be extended to other disease states and immunological phenotypes. Strong co-occurrence of HLA alleles, especially DR and DQ, made assigning TCR associations to individual alleles difficult. This cohort had only TCR beta chains sequenced, and the lack of alpha or paired-chain data limited which features could be detected. Because some donors lacked HLA typing at each locus, the association tests relied only on the typed subset. In a later analysis, several top co-occurrence clusters were reported to appear linked to parvovirus B19, influenza, CMV and Epstein-Barr virus. Immune exposure information for the cohort was limited to CMV serostatus. In a later analysis, most CMV-associated TCR beta chains were found to appear HLA-restricted, with HLA associations seemingly driven largely by CMV exposure. The classifier was reported to diagnose cytomegalovirus status with high specificity and sensitivity in both the original cohort and the validation cohort. The sequencing pipeline was judged likely to have produced a cluster of highly shared sequence variants as a technical artifact. Approximately 18 rarely observed V segments, including chromosome 9 orphons, were excluded from the earlier analysis of some 590 of the donors because counts were too low. An earlier analysis of 450 to 750 of the donors showed that most TCR beta V segments appeared in productive rearrangements either about 87% or about 30% of the time, which broadly matched IMGT annotations. A further reported finding was that TCR beta sequences accurately predicted the HLA-A and HLA-B alleles for most subjects in the first cohort. Most TCR sequences were observed very rarely across donors, whereas some public TCRs were present in many individuals. Correlated functional status among segregating V segments might be attributable to linkage disequilibrium, but an unknown experimental factor could not be ruled out. An association between a missense DCLRE1C variant and V-gene and J-gene trimming of TCR beta chains was found in a later genetic analysis and replicated in an independent cohort. Three of the identified cytomegalovirus-associated TCR beta chains were confirmed in vitro to be specific for cytomegalovirus antigens. Some IMGT-functional V segments, including TRBV6-2 and TRBV6-3, could not be distinguished by the 87-base-pair reads and were therefore excluded. Sequencing depth was assumed to be roughly uniform across donors in the presence/absence analyses, though that assumption may not hold. In the study, 150 to 200 TCR beta chains were listed as associated with cytomegalovirus. A later genetic analysis reported fewer N-insertions in productive TCRs among donors in an Asian-associated ancestry cluster than the roughly 620-donor mean. In a later analysis, HLA-associated TCR beta chains were found to be more clonally expanded and to have lower generation probabilities than equally common non-associated chains.

The sample consisted of PBMCs. The source is a woman between 50 and 59 years old in good health and CMV-seropositive. The receptor chain draws on TRBV9 and TRBJ2-5; 7 central nucleotides agree with TRBD2. Read as DNA, the sequence is TGTGCCAGCAGCGAAGAGGGACTAACCCAAGAGACCCAGTACTTC. It translates to CASSEEGLTQETQYF.